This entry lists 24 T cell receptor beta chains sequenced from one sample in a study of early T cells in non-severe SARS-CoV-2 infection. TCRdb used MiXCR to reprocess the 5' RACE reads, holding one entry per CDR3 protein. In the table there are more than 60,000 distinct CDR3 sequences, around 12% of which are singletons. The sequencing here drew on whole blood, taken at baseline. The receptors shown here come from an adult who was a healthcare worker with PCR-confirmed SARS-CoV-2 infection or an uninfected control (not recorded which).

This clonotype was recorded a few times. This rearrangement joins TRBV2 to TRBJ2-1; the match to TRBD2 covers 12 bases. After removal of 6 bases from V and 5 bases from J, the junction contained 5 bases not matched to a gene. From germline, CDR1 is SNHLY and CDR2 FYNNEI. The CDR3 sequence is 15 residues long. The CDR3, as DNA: TGTGCCAGCAGAGCTAGCGGGGGGGCCCACAATGAGCAGTTCTTC. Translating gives CASRASGGAHNEQFF.

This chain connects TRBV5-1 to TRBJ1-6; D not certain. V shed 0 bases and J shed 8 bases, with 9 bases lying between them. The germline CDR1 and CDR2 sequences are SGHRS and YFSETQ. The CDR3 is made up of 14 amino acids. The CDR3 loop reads CASSLAIVDSPLHF. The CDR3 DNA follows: TGCGCCAGCAGCTTGGCCATTGTGGATTCACCCCTCCACTTT. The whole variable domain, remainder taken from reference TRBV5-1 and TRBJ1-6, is KAGVTQTPRYLIKTRGQQVTLSCSPISGHRSVSWYQQTPGQGLQFLFEYFSETQRNKGNFPGRFSGRQFSNSRSEMNVSTLELGDSALYLCASSLAIVDSPLHFGNGTRLTVT.

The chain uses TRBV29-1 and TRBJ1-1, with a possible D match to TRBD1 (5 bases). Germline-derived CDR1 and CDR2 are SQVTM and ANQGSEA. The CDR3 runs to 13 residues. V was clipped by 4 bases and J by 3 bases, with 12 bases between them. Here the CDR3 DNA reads TGCAGCGTTGTTGGACGGGGACACACTGAAGCTTTCTTT. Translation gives CSVVGRGHTEAFF. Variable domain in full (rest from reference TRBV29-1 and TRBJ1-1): SAVISQKPSRDICQRGTSLTIQCQVDSQVTMMFWYRQQPGQSLTLIATANQGSEATYESGFVIDKFPISRPNLTFSTLTVSNMSPEDSSIYLCSVVGRGHTEAFFGQGTRLTVV.

CDR3 sequence (DNA): TGTGCCAGCAGTGAAGCGACTAGCGGGGGCCTTACAGATACGCAGTATTTT. This encodes CASSEATSGGLTDTQYF. The chain combines TRBV2 with TRBJ2-3; 12 bases are a match to TRBD2. J lost 3 bases, V lost 0 bases, and 4 bases had no gene match. This CDR3 spans 17 amino acids. Germline V gives CDR1 SNHLY, CDR2 FYNNEI.

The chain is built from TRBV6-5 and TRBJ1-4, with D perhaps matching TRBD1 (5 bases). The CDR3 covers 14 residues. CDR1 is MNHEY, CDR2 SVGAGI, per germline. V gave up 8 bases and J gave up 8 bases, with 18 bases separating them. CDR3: CASRGDVGPEKLFF. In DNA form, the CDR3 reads TGTGCCAGCCGGGGCGACGTGGGGCCCGAAAAACTGTTTTTT.

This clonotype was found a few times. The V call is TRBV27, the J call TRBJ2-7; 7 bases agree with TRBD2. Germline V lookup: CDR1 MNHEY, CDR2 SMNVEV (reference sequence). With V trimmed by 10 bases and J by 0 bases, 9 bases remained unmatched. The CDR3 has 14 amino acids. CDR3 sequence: CATSLGGSSYEQYF. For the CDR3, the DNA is TGTGCCACCTCCTTGGGGGGGAGCTCCTACGAGCAGTACTTC.

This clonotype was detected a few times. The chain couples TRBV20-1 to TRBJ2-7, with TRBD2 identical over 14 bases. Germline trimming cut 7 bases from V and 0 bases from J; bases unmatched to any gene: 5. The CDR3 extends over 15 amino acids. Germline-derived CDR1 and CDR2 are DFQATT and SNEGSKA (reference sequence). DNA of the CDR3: TGCAGTGGGACTAGCGGGGGGCCTAGCTCCTACGAGCAGTACTTC. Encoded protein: CSGTSGGPSSYEQYF.

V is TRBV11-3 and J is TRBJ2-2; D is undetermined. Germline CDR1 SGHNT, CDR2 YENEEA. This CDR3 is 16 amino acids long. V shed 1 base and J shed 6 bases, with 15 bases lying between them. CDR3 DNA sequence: TGTGCCAGCAGCTTAGGTCACACTGGTAGCCCCGGGGAGCTGTTTTTT. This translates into CASSLGHTGSPGELFF.

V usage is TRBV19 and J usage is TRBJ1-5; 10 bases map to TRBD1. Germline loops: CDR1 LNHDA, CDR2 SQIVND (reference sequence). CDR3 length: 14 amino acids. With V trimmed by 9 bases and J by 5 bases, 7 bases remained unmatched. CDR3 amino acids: CASKDRGGHQPQHF. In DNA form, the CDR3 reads TGTGCCAGCAAGGACAGGGGGGGCCATCAGCCCCAGCATTTT.

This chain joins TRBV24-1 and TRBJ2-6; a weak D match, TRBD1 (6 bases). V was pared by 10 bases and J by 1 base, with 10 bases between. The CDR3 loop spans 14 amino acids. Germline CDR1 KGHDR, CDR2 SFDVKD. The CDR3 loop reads CATSQGSGANVLTF. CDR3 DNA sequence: TGTGCCACATCGCAGGGGTCTGGGGCCAACGTCCTGACTTTC.

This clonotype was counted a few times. CDR3: CATSDDGSNQPQHF. Here the CDR3 DNA reads TGTGCCACCAGTGATGATGGGAGCAATCAGCCCCAGCATTTT. This sequence joins TRBV24-1 and TRBJ1-5, with no clear D. V was pared by 3 bases and J by 1 base, with 6 bases between. Germline V CDR1 and CDR2: KGHDR, SFDVKD. The CDR3 sequence is 14 residues long.

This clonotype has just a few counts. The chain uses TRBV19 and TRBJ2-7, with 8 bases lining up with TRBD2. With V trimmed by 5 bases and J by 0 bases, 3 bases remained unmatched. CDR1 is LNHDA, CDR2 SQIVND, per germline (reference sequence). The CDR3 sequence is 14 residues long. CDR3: CASSRGGNSYEQYF. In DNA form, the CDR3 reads TGTGCCAGTAGTCGCGGGGGGAACTCCTACGAGCAGTACTTC.

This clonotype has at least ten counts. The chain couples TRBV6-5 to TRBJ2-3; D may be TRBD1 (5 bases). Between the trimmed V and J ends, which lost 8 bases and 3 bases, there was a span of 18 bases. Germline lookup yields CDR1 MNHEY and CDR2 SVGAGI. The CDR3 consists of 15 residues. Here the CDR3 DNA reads TGTGCCAGCGCCCAGGGTTTCTGGCAAACAGATACGCAGTATTTT. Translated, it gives CASAQGFWQTDTQYF.

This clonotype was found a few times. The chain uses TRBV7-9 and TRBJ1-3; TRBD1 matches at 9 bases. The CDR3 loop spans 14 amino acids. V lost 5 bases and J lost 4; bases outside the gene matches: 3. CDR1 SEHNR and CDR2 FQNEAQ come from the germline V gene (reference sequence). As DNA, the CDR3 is TGTGCCAGCAGCAGAACAGGGGGCGGAAACACCATATATTTT. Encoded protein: CASSRTGGGNTIYF.

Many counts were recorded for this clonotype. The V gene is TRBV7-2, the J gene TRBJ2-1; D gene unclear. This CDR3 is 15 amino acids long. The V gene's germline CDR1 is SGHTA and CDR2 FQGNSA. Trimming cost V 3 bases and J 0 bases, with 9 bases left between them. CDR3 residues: CASSLGASSYNEQFF. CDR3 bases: TGTGCCAGCAGCTTGGGTGCTAGCTCCTACAATGAGCAGTTCTTC.

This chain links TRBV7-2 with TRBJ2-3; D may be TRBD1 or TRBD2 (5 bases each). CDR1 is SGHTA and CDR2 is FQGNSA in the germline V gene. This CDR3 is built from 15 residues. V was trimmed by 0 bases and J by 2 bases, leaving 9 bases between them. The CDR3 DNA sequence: TGTGCCAGCAGCTTAGCGTACGGGGCCACAGATACGCAGTATTTT. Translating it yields CASSLAYGATDTQYF.

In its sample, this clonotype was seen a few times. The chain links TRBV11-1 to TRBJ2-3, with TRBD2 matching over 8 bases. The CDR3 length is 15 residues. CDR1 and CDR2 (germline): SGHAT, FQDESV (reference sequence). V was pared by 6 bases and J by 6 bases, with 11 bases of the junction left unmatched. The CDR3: CASRSRGARWDTQYF. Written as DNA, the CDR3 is TGTGCCAGCAGATCGCGGGGGGCCCGTTGGGATACGCAGTATTTT.

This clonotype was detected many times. The CDR3 DNA is TGCAGCGTGTTGGACGGGAGCGGTGAGCAGTTCTTC. It encodes CSVLDGSGEQFF. V usage is TRBV29-1 and J usage is TRBJ2-1; a possible D gene is TRBD2 (6 bases). The CDR3 has 12 residues. Germline V CDR1 and CDR2: SQVTM, ANQGSEA. The germline V and J ends were trimmed by 6 bases and 9 bases, with 15 bases remaining between them.

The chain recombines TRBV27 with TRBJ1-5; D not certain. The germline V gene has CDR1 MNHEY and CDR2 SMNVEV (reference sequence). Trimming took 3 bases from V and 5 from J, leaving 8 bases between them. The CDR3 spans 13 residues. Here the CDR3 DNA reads TGTGCCAGCAGTTTGATAGGGCATCAGCCCCAGCATTTT. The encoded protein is CASSLIGHQPQHF.

The CDR3 DNA reads TGTGCCAGCTCACTGGTAGTTGCAACTAATGAAAAACTGTTTTTT. Amino acid sequence: CASSLVVATNEKLFF. The chain uses TRBV18 and TRBJ1-4; D remains unclear. Trimming shortened V by 4 bases and J by 0 bases, and 9 bases separated the two germline ends. Germline V CDR1 and CDR2: KGHSH, LQKENI. The CDR3 is 15 amino acids.

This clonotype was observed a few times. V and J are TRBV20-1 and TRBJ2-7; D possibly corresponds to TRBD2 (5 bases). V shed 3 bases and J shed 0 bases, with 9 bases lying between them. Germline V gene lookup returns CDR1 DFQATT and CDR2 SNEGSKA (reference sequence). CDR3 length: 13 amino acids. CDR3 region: CSASRGLSYEQYF. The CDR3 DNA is TGCAGTGCTAGCCGAGGACTCTCCTACGAGCAGTACTTC.

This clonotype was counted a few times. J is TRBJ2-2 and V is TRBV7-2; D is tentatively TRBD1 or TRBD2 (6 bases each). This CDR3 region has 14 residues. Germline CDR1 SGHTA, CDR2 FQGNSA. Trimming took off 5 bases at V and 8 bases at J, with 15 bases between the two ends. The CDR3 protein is CASSTGTYPGELFF. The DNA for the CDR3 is TGTGCCAGCAGCACAGGGACTTATCCAGGGGAGCTGTTTTTT.

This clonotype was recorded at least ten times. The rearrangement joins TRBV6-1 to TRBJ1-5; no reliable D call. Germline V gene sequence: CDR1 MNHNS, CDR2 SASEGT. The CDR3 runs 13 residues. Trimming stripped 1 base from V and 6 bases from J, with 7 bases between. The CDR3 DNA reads TGTGCCAGCAGTGAAGTTCGGGGTCAGCCCCAGCATTTT. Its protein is CASSEVRGQPQHF.

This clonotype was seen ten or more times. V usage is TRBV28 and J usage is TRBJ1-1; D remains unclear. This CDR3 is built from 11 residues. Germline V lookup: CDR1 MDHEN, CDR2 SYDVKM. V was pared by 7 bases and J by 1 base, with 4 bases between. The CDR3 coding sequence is TGTGCCAGCATCCGGAACACTGAAGCTTTCTTT. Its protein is CASIRNTEAFF.